This T cell receptor beta chain was observed in a study of Graves' ophthalmopathy and Graves' hyperthyroidism. As for the study in general: Peripheral blood sampling preceded any treatment and occurred at initial diagnosis. Broader study findings: Ophthalmopathy was separated from stable hyperthyroidism by a 13-signature model with approximately 90% sensitivity and about 79% specificity. Blood also held most thyroid clonotypes expanded above 0.001 frequency.

Trimming pared 1 base from V and 2 bases from J, leaving 9 bases between. CDR1 is DFQATT, CDR2 SNEGSKA, per germline (reference sequence). This CDR3 region has 13 residues. The sample holds many counts of this clonotype. Its antigen is unidentified. Transcripts of RNA were the source for amplifying TCR beta CDR3 regions. An initial RT-PCR round employing HTBI primers preceded a second-round multiplex PCR. A single record per CDR3 protein comes from TCRdb applying MiXCR to the multiplex PCR reads. The sample shows about 400,000 distinct CDR3 sequences, about 18% of them seen only once. The sequence came from a woman younger than 35 with Graves' ophthalmopathy. The sequencing input was peripheral blood. The chain links TRBV20-1 to TRBJ2-7; no clear D gene. CDR3 region: CSARAAATYEQYF. The CDR3 DNA reads TGCAGTGCTAGAGCGGCGGCGACCTACGAGCAGTACTTC.